Here is one T cell receptor beta chain with its context. This sample is drawn from a study of blood T cell repertoires in COVID-19. In the original workflow: Amplifying reference gene primers gave estimates of nucleated cell counts. Clones were read by immunoSEQ multiplex PCR, and TCRdb kept only the in-frame ones, dropping some. The V and J calls and clone size are taken from that table; D and trimming were inferred from the DNA. The sample lists approximately 100,000 clones, around 87% seen once, with approximately 15% in the top ten. V was cut by 6 bases and J by 0 bases, with 9 bases left in between. Germline assignment: CDR1 ENHRY and CDR2 SYGVKD. CDR3 length: 14 residues.

The source of this sequence is a man aged 50 to 59 with acute or convalescent COVID-19. The sequencing input was peripheral blood. This rearrangement joins TRBV10-3 to TRBJ2-1, with no clear D. The CDR3 is CAISYLPSYNEQFF. In DNA form, the CDR3 reads TGTGCCATCAGCTACCTCCCCTCCTACAATGAGCAGTTCTTC.